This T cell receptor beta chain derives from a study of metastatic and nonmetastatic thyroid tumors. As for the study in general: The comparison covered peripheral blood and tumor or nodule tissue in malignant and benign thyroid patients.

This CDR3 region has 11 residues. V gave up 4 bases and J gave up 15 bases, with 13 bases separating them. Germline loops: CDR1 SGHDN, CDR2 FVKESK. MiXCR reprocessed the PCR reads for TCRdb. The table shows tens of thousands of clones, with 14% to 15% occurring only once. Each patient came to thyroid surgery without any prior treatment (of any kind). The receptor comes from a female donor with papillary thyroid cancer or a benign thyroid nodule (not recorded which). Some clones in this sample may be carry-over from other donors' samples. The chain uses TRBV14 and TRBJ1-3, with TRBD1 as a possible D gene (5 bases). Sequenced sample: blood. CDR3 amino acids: CASSPLYGGYF. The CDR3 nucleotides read TGTGCCAGCAGCCCTTTGTACGGGGGATATTTT.